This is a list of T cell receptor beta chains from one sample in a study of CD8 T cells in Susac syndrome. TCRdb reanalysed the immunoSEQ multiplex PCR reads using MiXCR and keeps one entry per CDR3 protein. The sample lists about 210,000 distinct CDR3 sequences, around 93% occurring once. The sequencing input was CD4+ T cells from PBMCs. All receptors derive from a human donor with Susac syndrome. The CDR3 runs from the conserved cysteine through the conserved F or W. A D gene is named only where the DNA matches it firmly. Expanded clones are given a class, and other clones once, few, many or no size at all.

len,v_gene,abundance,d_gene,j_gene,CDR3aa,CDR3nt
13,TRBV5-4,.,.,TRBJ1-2,CASTHHRDRGYTF,TGTGCCAGCACCCATCACAGGGATAGGGGCTACACCTTC
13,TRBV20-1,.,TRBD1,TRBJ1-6,CSALGQGASPLHF,TGCAGTGCGTTAGGACAGGGCGCTTCACCCCTCCACTTT
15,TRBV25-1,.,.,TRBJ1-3,CASSAQESSGNTIYF,TGTGCCAGCAGTGCACAGGAGAGCTCTGGAAACACCATATATTTT
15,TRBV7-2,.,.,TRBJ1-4,CASSPETDGNEKLFF,TGTGCCAGCAGCCCAGAGACAGACGGCAATGAAAAACTGTTTTTT
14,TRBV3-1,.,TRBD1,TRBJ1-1,CASSQVTGGTEAFF,TGTGCCAGCAGCCAAGTGACAGGGGGCACTGAAGCTTTCTTT
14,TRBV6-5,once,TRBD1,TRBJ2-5,CASSFWTGGETQYF,TGTGCCAGCAGTTTTTGGACAGGCGGGGAGACCCAGTACTTC
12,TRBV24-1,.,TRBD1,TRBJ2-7,CATSGQGYEQYF,TGTGCCACCAGTGGACAGGGCTACGAGCAGTACTTC
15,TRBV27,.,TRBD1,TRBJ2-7,CASSRRTGDSNEQYF,TGTGCCAGCAGTCGGAGGACAGGGGATAGCAACGAGCAGTACTTC
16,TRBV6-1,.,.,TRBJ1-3,CASRPTLGGSGNTIYF,TGTGCCAGCAGACCCACTCTAGGGGGGAGCGGAAACACCATATATTTT
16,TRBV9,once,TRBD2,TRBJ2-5,CASSVELAGGRETQYF,TGTGCCAGCAGCGTAGAATTAGCGGGGGGGCGTGAGACCCAGTACTTC
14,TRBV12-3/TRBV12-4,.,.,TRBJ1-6,CASSLSSRNSPLHF,TGTGCCAGCAGTTTGAGCAGTCGAAATTCACCCCTCCACTTT